This T cell receptor beta chain emerged from a study of blood T cell repertoires in COVID-19. Using immunoSEQ multiplex PCR, the repertoire was profiled, and TCRdb retains in-frame clones only, with some absent. In the table there are over 45,000 clones, less than 90% of which are singletons. This CDR3 is 14 amino acids long. V lost 3 bases and J 2 bases, leaving 9 bases between the germline ends. Germline lookup yields CDR1 SGHTS and CDR2 YDEGEE. This rearrangement joins TRBV5-8 to TRBJ1-3; TRBD1 might be the D (6 bases). The sequencing sample was made of peripheral blood. This receptor was taken from a woman aged 55-70 years with acute or convalescent COVID-19. The CDR3 bases are TGTGCCAGCAGCTCTGGGGGCACTGGAAACACCATATATTTT. It translates to CASSSGGTGNTIYF.